A selection of T cell receptor beta chains follows, all from one sample in a study of cytomegalovirus exposure and HLA in healthy donors. The method was immunoSEQ multiplex PCR; TCRdb's version includes in-frame clones alone and lacks a portion of them. The table lists fewer than 45,000 clones, about three quarters of them singletons, with less than 3.5% in the top ten. Sequencing was carried out using PBMCs. Receptors originate from a woman aged 25 to 39 in good health and CMV-seronegative. CDR3s include the opening cysteine and the closing phenylalanine or tryptophan. The order of the fields is D gene, J gene, CDR3 length, V gene, clone size, CDR3 DNA, CDR3 protein. D genes are given only for firm matches. Some rows have no size entry. The others give once, few or many, or a class for an expanded clone.

D gene: -; J gene: TRBJ2-2; CDR3 length: 16; V gene: TRBV6-5; clone size: few; CDR3 DNA: TGTGCCAGCAGTTACAGCCCGGGACAAAACACCGGGGAGCTGTTTTTT; CDR3 protein: CASSYSPGQNTGELFF
D gene: -; J gene: TRBJ2-7; CDR3 length: 15; V gene: TRBV5-8; clone size: -; CDR3 DNA: TGTGCCAGCAGCTTGCAGGGGGGACTTCCCTACGAGCAGTACTTC; CDR3 protein: CASSLQGGLPYEQYF
D gene: -; J gene: TRBJ1-1; CDR3 length: 13; V gene: TRBV29-1; clone size: -; CDR3 DNA: TGCAGCGTGGGGGGGGTGATGAACACTGAAGCTTTCTTT; CDR3 protein: CSVGGVMNTEAFF
D gene: TRBD2; J gene: TRBJ2-1; CDR3 length: 15; V gene: TRBV5-8; clone size: -; CDR3 DNA: TGTGCCAGCAGCTTGGAAGCGGGAGGTTACAATGAGCAGTTCTTC; CDR3 protein: CASSLEAGGYNEQFF
D gene: -; J gene: TRBJ2-2; CDR3 length: 15; V gene: TRBV7-2; clone size: -; CDR3 DNA: TGTGCCAGCAGCTTATTTTCAGGTCGAACCGGGGAGCTGTTTTTT; CDR3 protein: CASSLFSGRTGELFF
D gene: -; J gene: TRBJ2-2; CDR3 length: 14; V gene: TRBV5-4; clone size: few; CDR3 DNA: TGTGCCAGCAGCTTGGTCGGGGTCACCGGGGAGCTGTTTTTT; CDR3 protein: CASSLVGVTGELFF
D gene: -; J gene: TRBJ2-3; CDR3 length: 15; V gene: TRBV27; clone size: few; CDR3 DNA: TGTGCCAGCGTGGAGGGGGGAGGGCACACAGATACGCAGTATTTT; CDR3 protein: CASVEGGGHTDTQYF
D gene: -; J gene: TRBJ2-4; CDR3 length: 18; V gene: TRBV4-2; clone size: -; CDR3 DNA: TGTGCCAGCAGCCCCAACTCTCTAGCCTCCAGTGCCAAAAACATTCAGTACTTC; CDR3 protein: CASSPNSLASSAKNIQYF
D gene: -; J gene: TRBJ1-1; CDR3 length: 14; V gene: TRBV2; clone size: -; CDR3 DNA: TGTGCCAGCAAGGGGCCCTCGGGTGACACTGAAGCTTTCTTT; CDR3 protein: CASKGPSGDTEAFF
D gene: -; J gene: TRBJ2-5; CDR3 length: 14; V gene: TRBV29-1; clone size: few; CDR3 DNA: TGCAGCGCGGGGGTAGGGAATTCGTTAGAGACCCAGTACTTC; CDR3 protein: CSAGVGNSLETQYF
D gene: -; J gene: TRBJ2-4; CDR3 length: 16; V gene: TRBV7-9; clone size: -; CDR3 DNA: TGTGCCAGCAGCTTAGTTTCCACGGAGAAAAAAAACATTCAGTACTTC; CDR3 protein: CASSLVSTEKKNIQYF
D gene: -; J gene: TRBJ1-1; CDR3 length: 15; V gene: TRBV15; clone size: once; CDR3 DNA: TGTGCCACCAGCAGAGAGGGGCTTGAGGCAGGTAAAGCTTTCTTT; CDR3 protein: CATSREGLEAGKAFF
D gene: -; J gene: TRBJ2-1; CDR3 length: 14; V gene: TRBV5-4; clone size: few; CDR3 DNA: TGTGCCAGCAGCTTGGAAGGGGGACACAATGAGCAGTTCTTC; CDR3 protein: CASSLEGGHNEQFF
D gene: TRBD1; J gene: TRBJ1-5; CDR3 length: 14; V gene: TRBV6-6; clone size: -; CDR3 DNA: TGTGCCAGCAGTTTCGACAGGGTTGGAGAGCCCCAGCATTTT; CDR3 protein: CASSFDRVGEPQHF
D gene: -; J gene: TRBJ1-1; CDR3 length: 15; V gene: TRBV27; clone size: -; CDR3 DNA: TGTGCCAGCAGTCTCCCGGGACACATCAACACTGAAGCTTTCTTT; CDR3 protein: CASSLPGHINTEAFF
D gene: -; J gene: TRBJ2-3; CDR3 length: 15; V gene: TRBV28; clone size: -; CDR3 DNA: TGTGCCAGCAGTACTGGCCCAGAGGGCACAGATACGCAGTATTTT; CDR3 protein: CASSTGPEGTDTQYF
D gene: -; J gene: TRBJ2-7; CDR3 length: 12; V gene: TRBV6-1; clone size: -; CDR3 DNA: TGTGCCAGCAGCCCGAATGGAGTTGAGCAGTACTTC; CDR3 protein: CASSPNGVEQYF
D gene: -; J gene: TRBJ1-4; CDR3 length: 12; V gene: TRBV6-5; clone size: -; CDR3 DNA: TGTGCCAGCACCTCACAGGGTGAAAAACTGTTTTTT; CDR3 protein: CASTSQGEKLFF
D gene: TRBD1; J gene: TRBJ1-1; CDR3 length: 15; V gene: TRBV29-1; clone size: -; CDR3 DNA: TGCAGCGTTAGAGGGACAGGGGTTTCTTCGGCTGAAGCTTTCTTT; CDR3 protein: CSVRGTGVSSAEAFF
D gene: -; J gene: TRBJ1-4; CDR3 length: 14; V gene: TRBV9; clone size: -; CDR3 DNA: TGTGCCAGCAGTGTCAGCGAGGGTAATGAAAAACTGTTTTTT; CDR3 protein: CASSVSEGNEKLFF
D gene: -; J gene: TRBJ2-7; CDR3 length: 12; V gene: TRBV28; clone size: -; CDR3 DNA: TGTGCCAGCAGTTCCGGTCCCTACGAGCAGTACTTC; CDR3 protein: CASSSGPYEQYF
D gene: TRBD2; J gene: TRBJ2-1; CDR3 length: 14; V gene: TRBV29-1; clone size: -; CDR3 DNA: TGCAGCGTTGAAGTAGCGGGAGGGAGCAATGAGCAGTTCTTC; CDR3 protein: CSVEVAGGSNEQFF
D gene: -; J gene: TRBJ1-2; CDR3 length: 14; V gene: TRBV2; clone size: -; CDR3 DNA: TGTGCCAGCAGGTCCGGACAGACTAACTATGGCTACACCTTC; CDR3 protein: CASRSGQTNYGYTF
D gene: -; J gene: TRBJ1-1; CDR3 length: 15; V gene: TRBV5-1; clone size: -; CDR3 DNA: TGCGCCAGCAGCGTAAGGCAGGGATCGAACACTGAAGCTTTCTTT; CDR3 protein: CASSVRQGSNTEAFF
D gene: -; J gene: TRBJ2-6; CDR3 length: 16; V gene: TRBV2; clone size: once; CDR3 DNA: TGTGCCAGCAGTGACCCCCCGGGTTCTGGGGCCAACGTCCTGACTTTC; CDR3 protein: CASSDPPGSGANVLTF
D gene: -; J gene: TRBJ2-6; CDR3 length: 14; V gene: TRBV29-1; clone size: -; CDR3 DNA: TGCAGCGTTGATTCGGGGTCTGGGGCCAACGTCCTGACTTTC; CDR3 protein: CSVDSGSGANVLTF
D gene: TRBD2; J gene: TRBJ2-5; CDR3 length: 16; V gene: TRBV25-1; clone size: -; CDR3 DNA: TGTGCCAGCAGTGAATTTAGCGGGTCCCACCAAGAGACCCAGTACTTC; CDR3 protein: CASSEFSGSHQETQYF
D gene: TRBD1; J gene: TRBJ1-1; CDR3 length: 13; V gene: TRBV10-3; clone size: -; CDR3 DNA: TGTGCCAGCCAGACAGGGGTGAACACTGAAGCTTTCTTT; CDR3 protein: CASQTGVNTEAFF
D gene: TRBD1; J gene: TRBJ1-5; CDR3 length: 17; V gene: TRBV4-1; clone size: -; CDR3 DNA: TGCGCCAGCAGCCAAGATTGGGGACAGGGAGGCAATCAGCCCCAGCATTTT; CDR3 protein: CASSQDWGQGGNQPQHF
D gene: -; J gene: TRBJ1-5; CDR3 length: 14; V gene: TRBV30; clone size: -; CDR3 DNA: TGTGCCTGGAGTGGGGAGCTGGGCAATCAGCCCCAGCATTTT; CDR3 protein: CAWSGELGNQPQHF
D gene: TRBD1; J gene: TRBJ1-5; CDR3 length: 13; V gene: TRBV5-6; clone size: -; CDR3 DNA: TGTGCCAGCAGCGGGGGACAGAATCAGCCCCAGCATTTT; CDR3 protein: CASSGGQNQPQHF
D gene: -; J gene: TRBJ2-7; CDR3 length: 13; V gene: TRBV5-1; clone size: -; CDR3 DNA: TGCGCCAGCAGCTTGGCAGGAACCTACGAGCAGTACTTC; CDR3 protein: CASSLAGTYEQYF
D gene: -; J gene: TRBJ1-2; CDR3 length: 12; V gene: TRBV28; clone size: once; CDR3 DNA: TGTGCCAGCGCTAACGCCGCGAGAGGCTACACCTTC; CDR3 protein: CASANAARGYTF
D gene: TRBD1; J gene: TRBJ1-1; CDR3 length: 14; V gene: TRBV30; clone size: -; CDR3 DNA: TGTGCCTGGGGACAGGGATGGAGAAACACTGAAGCTTTCTTT; CDR3 protein: CAWGQGWRNTEAFF
D gene: -; J gene: TRBJ1-2; CDR3 length: 15; V gene: TRBV27; clone size: few; CDR3 DNA: TGTGCCAGCAGTGGAAGCGTCTCAAACAACTATGGCTACACCTTC; CDR3 protein: CASSGSVSNNYGYTF
D gene: -; J gene: TRBJ1-2; CDR3 length: 13; V gene: TRBV29-1; clone size: -; CDR3 DNA: TGCAGCGTTGAAGATATCAATAGAAGAAACTACACCTTC; CDR3 protein: CSVEDINRRNYTF
D gene: -; J gene: TRBJ2-1; CDR3 length: 14; V gene: TRBV7-8; clone size: -; CDR3 DNA: TGTGCCAGCAGCTCTCGGGTTCTCTACAATGAGCAGTTCTTC; CDR3 protein: CASSSRVLYNEQFF
D gene: TRBD2; J gene: TRBJ2-1; CDR3 length: 14; V gene: TRBV6-5; clone size: few; CDR3 DNA: TGTGCCAGCAGTATAGCGGGAGGAGGTAATGAGCAGTTCTTC; CDR3 protein: CASSIAGGGNEQFF
D gene: -; J gene: TRBJ1-1; CDR3 length: 13; V gene: TRBV6-1; clone size: -; CDR3 DNA: TGTGCCAGCATCGATCGGGGGTCCACTGAAGCTTTCTTT; CDR3 protein: CASIDRGSTEAFF
D gene: -; J gene: TRBJ1-1; CDR3 length: 15; V gene: TRBV2; clone size: few; CDR3 DNA: TGTGCCAGCAGTGAAAGCGTCAGTTTGAACACTGAAGCTTTCTTT; CDR3 protein: CASSESVSLNTEAFF
D gene: -; J gene: TRBJ1-4; CDR3 length: 17; V gene: TRBV4-1; clone size: few; CDR3 DNA: TGCGCCAGCAGCCAAGATCCGCTGGCAACCTCTAATGAAAAACTGTTTTTT; CDR3 protein: CASSQDPLATSNEKLFF
D gene: -; J gene: TRBJ2-5; CDR3 length: 14; V gene: TRBV18; clone size: -; CDR3 DNA: TGTGCCAGCTCACCACCGTCACACGTGGAGACCCAGTACTTC; CDR3 protein: CASSPPSHVETQYF
D gene: TRBD2; J gene: TRBJ2-5; CDR3 length: 16; V gene: TRBV6-4; clone size: few; CDR3 DNA: TGTGCCAGCAGTGACGGGGCTAGCGGGGGCCAAGAGACCCAGTACTTC; CDR3 protein: CASSDGASGGQETQYF
D gene: -; J gene: TRBJ1-4; CDR3 length: 16; V gene: TRBV4-1; clone size: -; CDR3 DNA: TGCGCCAGCAGCCAAGATGCGGCAGCTACTAATGAAAAACTGTTTTTT; CDR3 protein: CASSQDAAATNEKLFF
D gene: TRBD2; J gene: TRBJ2-3; CDR3 length: 17; V gene: TRBV29-1; clone size: -; CDR3 DNA: TGCAGCGCCATAGGGACTAGCGGGAGCGTTGGCACAGATACGCAGTATTTT; CDR3 protein: CSAIGTSGSVGTDTQYF
D gene: -; J gene: TRBJ2-7; CDR3 length: 13; V gene: TRBV5-1; clone size: -; CDR3 DNA: TGCGCCAGCAGCTTGGCACAGGCCTACGAGCAGTACTTC; CDR3 protein: CASSLAQAYEQYF
D gene: TRBD2; J gene: TRBJ2-1; CDR3 length: 15; V gene: TRBV6-5; clone size: -; CDR3 DNA: TGTGCCAGCAGACCCCGAGAGACTAGCGGGAGTTTGCAGTTCTTC; CDR3 protein: CASRPRETSGSLQFF
D gene: TRBD1; J gene: TRBJ1-2; CDR3 length: 12; V gene: TRBV6-1; clone size: -; CDR3 DNA: TGTGCCAGCAGCGGGGACAGATTTGGCTACACCTTC; CDR3 protein: CASSGDRFGYTF